This T cell receptor (beta chain) stems from a study of early stage breast cancer tumors. Blood replicates held 0.5 ug DNA, tumor or normal breast about 1.5 ug, two each. The method was immunoSEQ multiplex PCR; TCRdb's version includes in-frame clones alone and lacks a portion of them. Of approximately 54,000 clones in the sample, 78% were seen once. The TCR sequence derives from a person between 35 and 49 years old with breast cancer. Material: blood.

This CDR3 is CATSFGGSSTGELFF. In DNA form, the CDR3 reads TGTGCCACTTCTTTCGGCGGGAGTAGTACCGGGGAGCTGTTTTTT. V usage is TRBV15 and J usage is TRBJ2-2; 7 bases line up with TRBD2. CDR3 length: 15 residues. The germline gives CDR1 LNHNV, CDR2 YYDKDF (reference sequence). After removal of 9 bases from V and 5 bases from J, the junction contained 12 bases not matched to a gene.